This record covers a single T cell receptor (beta chain). What it recognizes is unknown. Sequencing used immunoSEQ multiplex PCR; TCRdb keeps in-frame clones, though not all of them. The sample has 65,000 to 95,000 clones, approximately 84% seen once. This entry belongs to a study of neoadjuvant anti-PD-1 for oral cavity cancer. About the research overall: Non-progressing patients received a fourth nivolumab dose near day 43, then surgery on days 50-56. Study-wide results and caveats: Post-nivolumab, blood T cell clonality was significantly elevated in non-responders.

This CDR3 spans 15 amino acids. V lost 0 bases and J lost 3, with 11 bases in between. Germline V gene lookup returns CDR1 KGHSH and CDR2 LQKENI. The sample in question was PBMCs, obtained before nivolumab (anti-PD-1) treatment. This clonotype originated in a person between 35 and 79 years old with oral cavity squamous cell carcinoma. The chain has TRBV18 and TRBJ1-2; possible D gene TRBD1, 6 bases. CDR3 protein: CASSPPQGTHYGYTF. CDR3 bases: TGTGCCAGCTCACCACCGCAGGGGACTCACTATGGCTACACCTTC.